Listed below are T cell receptor beta chains from one sample, sequenced in a study of blood T cell repertoires in COVID-19. The data were produced by immunoSEQ multiplex PCR, yet TCRdb's version contains in-frame clones alone and is incomplete. The table has hundreds of thousands of clones, around 89% seen once; the top ten hold 4.3%. Source material: peripheral blood. Source of these receptors: a woman in her thirties with acute or convalescent COVID-19. The CDR3 runs from the conserved cysteine through the conserved F or W. A D gene is named only where the DNA matches it firmly. A row's size may be missing; if present it is once, few, many or a size class.

J | size | V | D | CDR3 | DNA
TRBJ1-2 | once | TRBV28 | TRBD1 | CASRTGGDGGYGYTF | TGTGCCAGTAGGACAGGGGGCGACGGTGGCTATGGCTACACCTTC
TRBJ2-7 | - | TRBV11-2 | TRBD1 | CASSSQDRENEQYF | TGTGCCAGCAGCTCCCAGGACAGGGAGAACGAGCAGTACTTC
TRBJ2-7 | once | TRBV2 | TRBD1 | CASSDPGTGVIEQYF | TGTGCCAGCAGTGACCCCGGGACAGGGGTCATCGAGCAGTACTTC
TRBJ2-7 | few | TRBV28 | - | CASSLQRYEQYF | TGTGCCAGCAGTTTACAGCGCTACGAGCAGTACTTC
TRBJ2-4 | - | TRBV5-6 | - | CASSLGGLAAKNIQYF | TGTGCCAGCAGCTTGGGGGGGCTTGCAGCCAAAAACATTCAGTACTTC
TRBJ1-1 | - | TRBV20-1 | - | CRVTENTEAFF | TGCAGAGTAACAGAGAACACTGAAGCTTTCTTT
TRBJ2-5 | - | TRBV28 | - | CASRRQEPRETQYF | TGTGCCAGCAGGCGACAGGAGCCGAGGGAGACCCAGTACTTC
TRBJ1-3 | - | TRBV4-1 | - | CASSQVGRVAGNTIYF | TGCGCCAGCAGCCAAGTCGGGAGGGTTGCGGGAAACACCATATATTTT
TRBJ1-6 | - | TRBV12-3/TRBV12-4 | - | CASRSSPLHF | TGTGCCAGCAGGAGTTCACCCCTCCACTTT
TRBJ2-3 | - | TRBV9 | TRBD2 | CASSVVSGGGDTQYF | TGTGCCAGCAGCGTAGTGAGCGGGGGCGGGGATACGCAGTATTTT
TRBJ2-7 | - | TRBV10-3 | TRBD1 | CAISGITGAEQYF | TGTGCCATCAGTGGCATCACAGGGGCCGAGCAGTACTTC
TRBJ2-1 | - | TRBV5-1 | - | CASSFGLGRNEQFF | TGCGCCAGCAGCTTTGGGCTTGGAAGGAATGAGCAGTTCTTC
TRBJ2-1 | - | TRBV5-6 | - | CASSLSPSNEQFF | TGTGCCAGCAGCTTAAGCCCCTCCAATGAGCAGTTCTTC
TRBJ1-1 | - | TRBV11-2 | - | CASSSAGTEAFF | TGTGCCAGCAGCTCCGCAGGGACTGAAGCTTTCTTT
TRBJ1-6 | - | TRBV30 | - | CALDPGADSPLHF | TGTGCCTTAGACCCAGGGGCTGATTCACCCCTCCACTTT
TRBJ2-3 | - | TRBV5-1 | TRBD2 | CASSYLAGGNTQYF | TGCGCCAGCAGCTACCTAGCGGGGGGAAATACGCAGTATTTT
TRBJ2-5 | - | TRBV2 | - | CASEAGSQETQYF | TGTGCCAGCGAGGCCGGGAGCCAAGAGACCCAGTACTTC
TRBJ1-4 | - | TRBV5-6 | TRBD1 | CASSLGQGARNEKLFF | TGTGCCAGCAGCTTGGGACAGGGGGCGCGTAATGAAAAACTGTTTTTT
TRBJ2-5 | - | TRBV7-8 | - | CASSFPPGLSETQYF | TGTGCCAGCAGCTTCCCTCCGGGACTTTCAGAGACCCAGTACTTC
TRBJ1-3 | - | TRBV2 | - | CASTEDFGDTIYF | TGTGCCAGCACTGAGGATTTTGGAGACACCATATATTTT
TRBJ2-7 | - | TRBV5-1 | TRBD2 | CASSFPSGGDSYEQYF | TGCGCCAGCAGCTTCCCTAGCGGGGGAGACTCCTACGAGCAGTACTTC
TRBJ2-2 | once | TRBV24-1 | TRBD1 | CATSDLGTGDLLNTGELFF | TGTGCCACCAGTGACCTAGGGACAGGGGATTTACTAAACACCGGGGAGCTGTTTTTT
TRBJ2-1 | - | TRBV6-5 | - | CASRQTLSSYNEQFF | TGTGCCAGCAGACAGACCCTAAGCTCCTACAATGAGCAGTTCTTC
TRBJ1-1 | - | TRBV6-1 | TRBD1 | CASSAPTGQINTEAFF | TGTGCCAGCAGTGCACCGACGGGACAGATCAACACTGAAGCTTTCTTT
TRBJ2-1 | few | TRBV4-1 | TRBD2 | CASRGTSGGAYNEQFF | TGCGCCAGCAGGGGGACTAGCGGGGGGGCCTACAATGAGCAGTTCTTC
TRBJ1-2 | - | TRBV9 | - | CASSVGGSDYGYTF | TGTGCCAGCAGCGTAGGAGGGTCTGACTATGGCTACACCTTC
TRBJ2-3 | - | TRBV3-1/TRBV3-2 | TRBD2 | CASSQVGAGGPWTDTQYF | TGTGCCAGCAGCCAAGTTGGAGCGGGGGGGCCTTGGACAGATACGCAGTATTTT
TRBJ2-5 | - | TRBV19 | TRBD1 | CASRTGKGETQYF | TGTGCCAGTAGGACAGGGAAGGGGGAGACCCAGTACTTC
TRBJ2-1 | - | TRBV7-9 | - | CASSPPGGERIDEQFF | TGTGCCAGCAGCCCCCCTGGAGGGGAAAGGATCGATGAGCAGTTCTTC
TRBJ2-5 | - | TRBV7-2 | TRBD2 | CASSLSGGSRRKETQYF | TGTGCCAGCAGCTTAAGCGGGGGAAGCCGGCGTAAAGAGACCCAGTACTTC
TRBJ2-2 | - | TRBV5-4 | TRBD1 | CASRPDRGRAGELFF | TGTGCCAGCAGACCTGACAGGGGGCGGGCCGGGGAGCTGTTTTTT
TRBJ1-2 | - | TRBV7-9 | TRBD1 | CASSSRTGRSYGYTF | TGTGCCAGCAGCTCCAGGACAGGAAGATCGTACGGCTACACCTTC
TRBJ1-6 | once | TRBV19 | - | CASNHLAAERSSYNSPLHF | TGTGCCAGTAATCATCTAGCCGCGGAGAGGAGCTCCTATAATTCACCCCTCCACTTT
TRBJ2-3 | - | TRBV7-6 | TRBD1 | CASSLAHRGGDTQYF | TGTGCCAGCAGCTTAGCGCACAGGGGCGGAGATACGCAGTATTTT
TRBJ2-2 | - | TRBV9 | TRBD2 | CASSAVGASGAGELFF | TGTGCCAGCAGCGCCGTGGGGGCTAGCGGGGCCGGGGAGCTGTTTTTT
TRBJ1-2 | few | TRBV2 | TRBD1 | CASSDEKGGGATF | TGTGCCAGCAGTGATGAAAAAGGGGGCGGTGCCACCTTC
TRBJ1-5 | - | TRBV6-2/TRBV6-3 | TRBD1 | CASSIRGSYQPQHF | TGTGCCAGCAGTATCAGGGGGAGCTATCAGCCCCAGCATTTT
TRBJ2-1 | - | TRBV19 | TRBD1 | CASRKQGAHEQFF | TGTGCCAGTAGGAAACAGGGGGCACATGAGCAGTTCTTC
TRBJ2-2 | - | TRBV5-4 | - | CASANKSARNTGELFF | TGTGCCAGCGCGAACAAATCGGCTAGAAACACCGGGGAGCTGTTTTTT
TRBJ1-2 | - | TRBV2 | - | CASRRDTPVYGYTF | TGTGCCAGCAGAAGAGACACCCCGGTCTATGGCTACACCTTC
TRBJ1-1 | - | TRBV3-1/TRBV3-2 | - | CASSQGGGGGEAFF | TGTGCCAGCAGCCAAGGGGGCGGGGGTGGCGAAGCTTTCTTT
TRBJ2-7 | - | TRBV3-1/TRBV3-2 | TRBD1 | CASRLAGQGTYEQYF | TGTGCCAGCAGACTTGCGGGACAGGGGACCTACGAGCAGTACTTC